The 32 T cell receptor beta chains given below trace back to one sample, sequenced in a study of Tregs in tolerant kidney transplant recipients. Profiling relied on immunoSEQ multiplex PCR, and the TCRdb table lists in-frame clones only, not all of them. The sample contains around 70,000 clones, 92% of which appear only once. The specimen comprised CD8+ T cells from blood, sampled before the transplant. The receptor set was obtained from a human donor who received a combined kidney and bone marrow transplant.

The V and J genes are TRBV6-6 and TRBJ1-1; D unclear. The CDR3 runs to 14 residues. Germline CDR1 and CDR2: MNHNY and SVGAGI (reference sequence). Deletions cut 5 bases from V and 4 bases from J, with 14 bases between. In nucleotides, the CDR3 is TGTGCCAGCAGTGACGAAAGGGAGATCACTGAAGCTTTCTTT. Residues: CASSDEREITEAFF.

The chain recombines TRBV19 with TRBJ2-5; unclear D gene. V was pared by 5 bases and J by 2 bases, with 3 bases between. The length of the CDR3 is 11 residues. CDR1 and CDR2 (germline): LNHDA, SQIVND (reference sequence). The CDR3 DNA follows: TGTGCCAGTAGTGTACAAGAGACCCAGTACTTC. This gives the protein CASSVQETQYF.

V gene TRBV7-8 combines with J gene TRBJ1-1; TRBD1 is a possible D gene (6 bases). The V end lost 1 base, the J end lost 6 bases, and 15 bases lay between the germline ends. This CDR3 has 15 residues. Germline V gene sequence: CDR1 SGHVS, CDR2 FQNEAQ. The CDR3 spells CASSLVPNGGPEAFF. For the CDR3, the DNA is TGTGCCAGCAGCTTAGTACCGAATGGGGGCCCTGAAGCTTTCTTT.

This chain uses TRBV5-1 with TRBJ1-1, with 9 nucleotides matching TRBD1. The CDR3 runs to 14 residues. In germline, CDR1 is SGHRS, CDR2 YFSETQ. J lost 6 bases, V lost 4 bases, and 7 bases had no gene match. The CDR3 DNA reads TGCGCCAGCAGCGTGTATCGGACAGGGGCTGAAGCTTTCTTT. Its translation: CASSVYRTGAEAFF.

The rearrangement joins TRBV15 to TRBJ2-1; TRBD1 agrees at 7 bases. The CDR3 has 15 residues. Germline CDR1 reads LNHNV; CDR2 reads YYDKDF (reference sequence). Trimming cost V 5 bases and J 4 bases; bases outside gene matches: 8. This CDR3 reads CATSERDREYNEQFF. In DNA, the CDR3 is TGTGCCACCAGCGAACGGGACAGAGAATACAATGAGCAGTTCTTC.

This chain connects TRBV7-3 to TRBJ2-3, with D possibly matching TRBD2 (6 bases). V was shortened by 8 bases and J by 1 base, with 16 bases between the two germline ends. The CDR3 sequence is 15 residues long. CDR1 is SGHTA, CDR2 FQGTGA, per germline. CDR3 sequence: CASEEGSGGTDTQYF. The CDR3 DNA sequence: TGTGCCAGCGAGGAGGGTAGTGGGGGCACAGATACGCAGTATTTT.

This clone qualifies as medium-sized (0.01 to 0.1%). V usage is TRBV4-3 and J usage is TRBJ1-2, with TRBD1 matching over 7 bases. The CDR3 covers 14 residues. Germline V CDR1 and CDR2: LGHNA, YSLEER. V shed 1 base, J shed 6 bases, and the junction held 5 bases outside the gene matches. The CDR3 bases are TGCGCCAGCAGCCAAGTGTCTACAGGGGATGGCTACACCTTC. Translated: CASSQVSTGDGYTF.

The rearrangement joins TRBV2 to TRBJ1-1; D perhaps matches TRBD1 (5 bases). The CDR3 loop spans 16 amino acids. The V and J ends lost 2 bases and 1 base respectively, with 14 bases between them. Per the germline V gene, CDR1 is SNHLY and CDR2 is FYNNEI. The CDR3 spells CASSEWPGSSNTEAFF. CDR3 DNA: TGTGCCAGCAGTGAATGGCCAGGGTCTTCGAACACTGAAGCTTTCTTT.

This rearrangement joins TRBV11-2 to TRBJ2-7; D might be TRBD1 (6 bases). The length of the CDR3 is 16 residues. Germline loops: CDR1 SGHAT, CDR2 FQNNGV. V dropped 0 bases and J dropped 2 bases, with 14 bases sitting between them. The CDR3, as DNA: TGTGCCAGCAGCTTAGAGGTCGCAGGGGAAGCCTACGAGCAGTACTTC. Protein product: CASSLEVAGEAYEQYF.

The chain employs TRBV6-5 and TRBJ2-1; D is undetermined. The V end was cut by 3 bases, the J end by 1 base, with 10 bases between. CDR3 size: 15 residues. Germline values: CDR1 MNHEY, CDR2 SVGAGI. The CDR3 bases are TGTGCCAGCAGTTATTGGGTAGCTTCCTACAATGAGCAGTTCTTC. Translation gives CASSYWVASYNEQFF.

The rearrangement uses TRBV7-6 and TRBJ2-3, with TRBD2 matching 14 bases. The CDR3 spans 17 residues. Germline lookup yields CDR1 SGHVS and CDR2 FNYEAQ. The J segment lost 5 bases and the V segment lost 2 bases, leaving 6 bases of the junction unmatched. The CDR3 loop is CASSLMTSGRVGDTQYF. The CDR3 DNA reads as TGTGCCAGCAGCTTAATGACTAGCGGGAGGGTCGGAGATACGCAGTATTTT.

This clone was detected once. V usage is TRBV6-5 and J usage is TRBJ1-1; D unclear. V gave up 6 bases and J gave up 7 bases, with 15 bases separating them. The CDR3 sequence is 13 residues long. Per the germline V gene, CDR1 is MNHEY and CDR2 is SVGAGI. Here the CDR3 reads CASSLSPAGEAFF. DNA of the CDR3: TGTGCCAGCAGCCTAAGTCCCGCGGGTGAAGCTTTCTTT.

The chain carries TRBV28 and TRBJ1-2, with D possibly TRBD1 on 6 matching bases. V was cut by 5 bases and J by 3 bases, with 7 bases left in between. Germline V CDR1 and CDR2: MDHEN, SYDVKM. CDR3 length: 12 amino acids. The CDR3 loop is CASSPGDYGYTF. The CDR3 bases are TGTGCCAGCAGTCCAGGGGACTATGGCTACACCTTC.

The chain is built from TRBV13 and TRBJ2-1, with a possible D match to TRBD2 (5 bases). The germline CDR1 and CDR2 sequences are PRHDT and FYEKMQ (reference sequence). The CDR3 totals 12 residues. V was pared by 7 bases and J by 6 bases, with 10 bases between. The CDR3 loop is CASTTEGNEQFF. CDR3 sequence (DNA): TGTGCCAGCACCACAGAGGGCAATGAGCAGTTCTTC. The full variable domain, its missing parts supplied by reference TRBV13 and TRBJ2-1, is AAGVIQSPRHLIKEKRETATLKCYPIPRHDTVYWYQQGPGQDPQFLISFYEKMQSDKGSIPDRFSAQQFSDYHSELNMSSLELGDSALYFCASTTEGNEQFFGPGTRLTVL.

This rearrangement joins TRBV9 to TRBJ2-2; 9 bases are shared with TRBD2. J was trimmed by 1 base and V by 3 bases; bases with no gene match: 4. Germline V lookup: CDR1 SGDLS, CDR2 YYNGEE. The length of the CDR3 is 16 residues. CDR3 protein: CASSDELAGNTGELFF. The CDR3 nucleotides are TGTGCCAGCAGCGATGAACTAGCGGGGAACACCGGGGAGCTGTTTTTT.

The chain links TRBV27 to TRBJ2-7, with 7 nucleotides matching TRBD1. J lost 0 bases, V lost 4 bases, and 3 bases had no gene match. The CDR3 loop spans 14 amino acids. Germline CDR1 is MNHEY and CDR2 is SMNVEV (reference sequence). The CDR3 reads CASSWTGFSYEQYF. Here the CDR3 DNA reads TGTGCCAGCAGTTGGACAGGATTCTCCTACGAGCAGTACTTC.

The V call is TRBV4-3, the J call TRBJ1-5, with D uncertain. Trimming took off 2 bases at V and 7 bases at J, with 9 bases between the two ends. CDR3 length equals 13 residues. Germline CDR1 reads LGHNA; CDR2 reads YSLEER. The CDR3 loop is CASSQWTGQPQHF. CDR3 nucleotides: TGCGCCAGCAGCCAATGGACGGGACAGCCCCAGCATTTT.

The V and J genes are TRBV11-2 and TRBJ2-7, with 7 bases aligning to TRBD2. The CDR3 runs 15 residues. With V trimmed by 0 bases and J by 2 bases, 4 bases remained unmatched. CDR1 is SGHAT and CDR2 is FQNNGV in the germline V gene. The CDR3 DNA reads TGTGCCAGCAGCTTAGATCCTGGACTAGCCTACGAGCAGTACTTC. This translates into CASSLDPGLAYEQYF.

The chain has TRBV13 and TRBJ1-2; the match to TRBD1 covers 8 bases. Germline V lookup: CDR1 PRHDT, CDR2 FYEKMQ (reference sequence). V shed 5 bases and J 7 bases; nucleotides not matched to a gene: 18. The CDR3 is made up of 17 amino acids. The CDR3 DNA reads as TGTGCCAGCAGCCCAACCACCGGGACAGGAGGGGAATTTGGCTACACCTTC. This gives the protein CASSPTTGTGGEFGYTF.

V gene TRBV16 combines with J gene TRBJ2-5; no definite D call. The CDR3 sequence is 14 residues long. The V end lost 2 bases, the J end lost 4 bases, and 11 bases lay between the germline ends. The germline V gene has CDR1 KGHSY and CDR2 FQNENV. In nucleotides, the CDR3 is TGTGCCAGCAGCCAACTTGGGTCAGGAGAGACCCAGTACTTC. It translates to CASSQLGSGETQYF.

V usage is TRBV7-6 and J usage is TRBJ2-7; 12 positions match TRBD2. Germline V gives CDR1 SGHVS, CDR2 FNYEAQ. The V and J ends lost 5 bases and 4 bases, in that order; junction bases with no gene match: 3. This CDR3 is built from 14 residues. The chain's CDR3 is CASSPGLAGYEQYF. CDR3 nucleotides: TGTGCCAGCAGCCCCGGACTAGCGGGGTACGAGCAGTACTTC.

The chain joins TRBV4-3 to TRBJ1-1; the D gene is possibly TRBD1 (6 bases). V was cut by 0 bases and J by 4 bases, with 24 bases left in between. Germline lookup yields CDR1 LGHNA and CDR2 YSLEER. This CDR3 spans 19 amino acids. CDR3 loop: CASSQDLGGARRIGTEAFF. CDR3 nucleotide sequence: TGCGCCAGCAGCCAAGATCTAGGGGGGGCGAGGAGGATCGGCACTGAAGCTTTCTTT.

The chain employs TRBV7-6 and TRBJ2-1, with 10 bases aligning to TRBD2. The germline CDR1 and CDR2 sequences are SGHVS and FNYEAQ. This CDR3 has 16 residues. The J segment lost 7 bases and the V segment lost 5 bases, leaving 11 bases of the junction unmatched. The CDR3 bases are TGTGCCAGCAGCATTCCCCCGACTAGCGGGTTTAATGAGCAGTTCTTC. It translates to CASSIPPTSGFNEQFF.

About this clone: Different DNA sequences within this sample yield the same CDR3. V and J are TRBV5-1 and TRBJ1-1; weak D call: TRBD1 (6 bases). Trimming removed 3 bases from V and 0 bases from J, with 18 bases in between. Germline loops: CDR1 SGHRS, CDR2 YFSETQ. The CDR3 loop spans 17 amino acids. CDR3 region: CASSSTQGRSVNTEAFF. CDR3 bases: TGCGCCAGCAGCTCTACACAGGGTCGCTCGGTGAACACTGAAGCTTTCTTT. The full variable domain, rest sourced from reference TRBV5-1 and TRBJ1-1, is KAGVTQTPRYLIKTRGQQVTLSCSPISGHRSVSWYQQTPGQGLQFLFEYFSETQRNKGNFPGRFSGRQFSNSRSEMNVSTLELGDSALYLCASSSTQGRSVNTEAFFGQGTRLTVV.

This CDR3 is CASSLTRESPDTQYF. The CDR3 DNA sequence: TGTGCCAGCAGCTTGACCCGGGAGTCACCAGATACGCAGTATTTT. The chain links TRBV5-4 to TRBJ2-3; tentatively, D is TRBD2 (6 bases). Germline V gene sequence: CDR1 SGHNT, CDR2 YYREEE (reference sequence). This CDR3 spans 15 amino acids. Deletions cut 1 base from V and 4 bases from J, with 13 bases between.

This chain uses TRBV6-5 with TRBJ2-1; possibly TRBD1 for D (6 bases). The germline V gene encodes CDR1 MNHEY and CDR2 SVGAGI. V was cut by 5 bases and J by 8 bases, with 16 bases left in between. The CDR3 runs 14 residues. The CDR3 sequence: CASSRDMGSHEQFF. The CDR3 DNA is TGTGCCAGCAGTCGGGACATGGGGTCCCATGAGCAGTTCTTC.

As DNA, the CDR3 is TGTGCCAGCAGCCCAGGCAGGGGTGGGAACTCCTACAATGAGCAGTTCTTC. It is translated as CASSPGRGGNSYNEQFF. The chain recombines TRBV11-3 with TRBJ2-1; perhaps TRBD1 as D (6 bases). The CDR3 spans 17 residues. CDR1 and CDR2 from the germline V gene are SGHNT and YENEEA. V was pared by 5 bases and J by 0 bases, with 17 bases between.

This rearrangement joins TRBV6-1 to TRBJ2-7; D ambiguous. The V and J ends lost 7 bases and 0 bases respectively, with 4 bases between them. CDR3 length: 11 amino acids. Germline assignment: CDR1 MNHNS and CDR2 SASEGT. CDR3 sequence (DNA): TGTGCCAGCACTAACTCCTACGAGCAGTACTTC. It encodes CASTNSYEQYF.

The genes are TRBV7-9 and TRBJ1-2, with 8 positions matching TRBD1. The CDR3 has 14 amino acids. Losses at the gene ends were 0 bases for V and 8 bases for J; bases not matched to a gene: 5. The germline gives CDR1 SEHNR, CDR2 FQNEAQ (reference sequence). The chain's CDR3 is CASSLATGEGGYTF. Here the CDR3 DNA reads TGTGCCAGCAGCTTAGCGACAGGGGAAGGCGGCTACACCTTC.

The chain uses TRBV6-6 and TRBJ2-7, with 8 bases lining up with TRBD2. This CDR3 has 15 amino acids. The germline gives CDR1 MNHNY, CDR2 SVGAGI (reference sequence). V was pared by 6 bases and J by 0 bases, with 7 bases of the junction left unmatched. The CDR3 DNA sequence: TGTGCCAGCAGGCTCAGCGGGGGCCTCTCCTACGAGCAGTACTTC. Residues: CASRLSGGLSYEQYF.

This clone was observed once. The chain recombines TRBV27 with TRBJ1-6, with D uncertain. The CDR3 runs to 16 residues. The ends were cut back, 0 bases at V and 3 bases at J, with 9 bases in the middle. The V gene's germline CDR1 is MNHEY and CDR2 SMNVEV (reference sequence). CDR3 DNA: TGTGCCAGCAGTTTATCCGGGGTTGACTATAATTCACCCCTCCACTTT. It translates to CASSLSGVDYNSPLHF.

The CDR3 nucleotides read TGTGCCGGAACAGACCGGTCCGGGGAGCTGTTTTTT. Protein: CAGTDRSGELFF. This chain links TRBV30 with TRBJ2-2; unclear D gene. CDR3 size: 12 residues. CDR1 GTSNPN and CDR2 SVGIG come from the germline V gene (reference sequence). Between the trimmed V and J ends, which lost 8 bases and 6 bases, there was a span of 13 bases.